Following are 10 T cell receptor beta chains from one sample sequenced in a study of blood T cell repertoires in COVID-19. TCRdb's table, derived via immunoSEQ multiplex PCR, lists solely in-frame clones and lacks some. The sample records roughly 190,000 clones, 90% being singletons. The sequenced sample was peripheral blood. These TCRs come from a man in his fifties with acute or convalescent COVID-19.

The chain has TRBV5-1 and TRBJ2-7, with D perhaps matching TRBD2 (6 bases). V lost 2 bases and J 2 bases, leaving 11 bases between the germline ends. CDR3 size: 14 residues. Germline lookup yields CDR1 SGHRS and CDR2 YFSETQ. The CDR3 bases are TGCGCCAGCAGCTTTGGTAGCGGACCCTACGAGCAGTACTTC. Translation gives CASSFGSGPYEQYF. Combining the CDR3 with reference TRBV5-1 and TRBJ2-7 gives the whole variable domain KAGVTQTPRYLIKTRGQQVTLSCSPISGHRSVSWYQQTPGQGLQFLFEYFSETQRNKGNFPGRFSGRQFSNSRSEMNVSTLELGDSALYLCASSFGSGPYEQYFGPGTRLTVT.

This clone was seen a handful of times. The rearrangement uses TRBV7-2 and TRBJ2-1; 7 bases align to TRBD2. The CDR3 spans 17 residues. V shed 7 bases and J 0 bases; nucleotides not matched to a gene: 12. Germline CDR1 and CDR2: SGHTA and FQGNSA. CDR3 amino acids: CASNPKSGANSYNEQFF. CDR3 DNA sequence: TGTGCCAGCAACCCGAAGAGCGGGGCCAACTCCTACAATGAGCAGTTCTTC. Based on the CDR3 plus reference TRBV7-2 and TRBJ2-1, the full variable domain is GAGVSQSPSNKVTEKGKDVELRCDPISGHTALYWYRQSLGQGLEFLIYFQGNSAPDKSGLPSDRFSAERTGGSVSTLTIQRTQQEDSAVYLCASNPKSGANSYNEQFFGPGTRLTVL.

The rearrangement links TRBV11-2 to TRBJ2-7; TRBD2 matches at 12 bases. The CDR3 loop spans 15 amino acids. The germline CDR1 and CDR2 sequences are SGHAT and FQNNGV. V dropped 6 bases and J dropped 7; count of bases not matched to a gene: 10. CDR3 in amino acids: CASRRLAGGPWEQYV. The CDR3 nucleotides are TGTGCCAGCAGACGTCTAGCGGGGGGGCCGTGGGAGCAGTACGTC.

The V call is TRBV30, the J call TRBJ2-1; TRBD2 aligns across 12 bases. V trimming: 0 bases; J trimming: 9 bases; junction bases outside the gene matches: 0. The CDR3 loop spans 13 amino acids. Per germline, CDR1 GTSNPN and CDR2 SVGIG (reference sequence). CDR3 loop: CAWSVLAGGEQFF. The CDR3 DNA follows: TGTGCCTGGAGTGTACTAGCGGGAGGTGAGCAGTTCTTC.

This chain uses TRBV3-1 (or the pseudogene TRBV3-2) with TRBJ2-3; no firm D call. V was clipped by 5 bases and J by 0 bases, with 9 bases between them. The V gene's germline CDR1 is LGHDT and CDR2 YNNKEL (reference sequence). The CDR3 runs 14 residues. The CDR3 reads CASSLKASTDTQYF. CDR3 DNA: TGTGCCAGCAGCTTAAAAGCTAGCACAGATACGCAGTATTTT.

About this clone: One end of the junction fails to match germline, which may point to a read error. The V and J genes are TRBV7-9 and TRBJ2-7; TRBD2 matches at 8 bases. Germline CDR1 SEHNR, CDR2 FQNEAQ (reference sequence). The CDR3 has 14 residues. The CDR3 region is CACSGAGATYEQYF. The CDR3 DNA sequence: TGTGCCTGCAGCGGAGCGGGAGCAACCTACGAGCAGTACTTC.

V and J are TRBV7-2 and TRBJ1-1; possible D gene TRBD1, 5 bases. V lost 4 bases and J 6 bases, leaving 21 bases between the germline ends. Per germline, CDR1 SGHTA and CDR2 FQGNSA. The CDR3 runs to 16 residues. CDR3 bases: TGTGCCAGCAGCTCGAAAGTAGGACAAACTCTCCCTGAAGCTTTCTTT. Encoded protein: CASSSKVGQTLPEAFF.

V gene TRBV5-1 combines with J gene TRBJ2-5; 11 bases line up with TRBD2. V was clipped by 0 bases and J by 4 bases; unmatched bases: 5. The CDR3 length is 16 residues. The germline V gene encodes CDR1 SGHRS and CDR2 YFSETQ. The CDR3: CASSLGWLAGGETQYF. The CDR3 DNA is TGCGCCAGCAGCTTGGGGTGGCTAGCGGGAGGAGAGACCCAGTACTTC.

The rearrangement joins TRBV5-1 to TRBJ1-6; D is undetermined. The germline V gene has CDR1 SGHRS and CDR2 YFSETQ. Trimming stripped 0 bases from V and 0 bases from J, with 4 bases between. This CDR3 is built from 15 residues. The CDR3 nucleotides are TGCGCCAGCAGCTTGGAGAGCTCCTATAATTCACCCCTCCACTTT. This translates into CASSLESSYNSPLHF.

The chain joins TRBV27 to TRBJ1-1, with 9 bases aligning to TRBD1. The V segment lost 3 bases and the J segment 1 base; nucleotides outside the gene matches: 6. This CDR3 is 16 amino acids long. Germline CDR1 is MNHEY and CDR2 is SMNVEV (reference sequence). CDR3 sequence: CASSFNRGLRNTEAFF. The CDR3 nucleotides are TGTGCCAGCAGTTTCAACAGGGGGCTAAGGAACACTGAAGCTTTCTTT.